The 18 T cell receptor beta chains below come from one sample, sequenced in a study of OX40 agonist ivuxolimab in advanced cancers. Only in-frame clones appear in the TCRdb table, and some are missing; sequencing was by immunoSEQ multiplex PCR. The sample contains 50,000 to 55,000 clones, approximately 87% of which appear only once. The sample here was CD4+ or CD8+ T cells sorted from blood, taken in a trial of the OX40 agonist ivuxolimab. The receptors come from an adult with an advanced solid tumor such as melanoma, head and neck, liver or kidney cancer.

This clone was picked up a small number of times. CDR3: CASSLGTGLYNEQFF. For the CDR3, the DNA is TGTGCCAGCAGCTTGGGGACAGGGCTCTACAATGAGCAGTTCTTC. V usage is TRBV9 and J usage is TRBJ2-1; 9 bases match TRBD1. Germline CDR1 reads SGDLS; CDR2 reads YYNGEE. Trimming took 4 bases from V and 3 from J; bases not matched to a gene: 5. The CDR3 covers 15 residues.

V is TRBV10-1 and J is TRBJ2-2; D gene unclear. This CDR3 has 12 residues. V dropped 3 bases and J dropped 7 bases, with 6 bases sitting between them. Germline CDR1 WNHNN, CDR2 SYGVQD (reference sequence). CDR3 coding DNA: TGCGCCAGCAGTGAAGGGTTCGGGGAGCTGTTTTTT. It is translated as CASSEGFGELFF.

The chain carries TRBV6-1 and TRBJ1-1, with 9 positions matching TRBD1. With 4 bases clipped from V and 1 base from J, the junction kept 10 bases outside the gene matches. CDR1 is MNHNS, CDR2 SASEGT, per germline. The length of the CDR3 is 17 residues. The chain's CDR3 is CASSGGQGAARNTEAFF. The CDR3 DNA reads TGTGCCAGCAGTGGGGGACAGGGCGCGGCTCGGAACACTGAAGCTTTCTTT.

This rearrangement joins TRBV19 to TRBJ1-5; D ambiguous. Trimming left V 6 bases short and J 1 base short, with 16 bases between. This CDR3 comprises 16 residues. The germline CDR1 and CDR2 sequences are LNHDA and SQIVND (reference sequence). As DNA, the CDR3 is TGTGCCAGTAGCAATTTTAAAAAGGCGAGCAATCAGCCCCAGCATTTT. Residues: CASSNFKKASNQPQHF.

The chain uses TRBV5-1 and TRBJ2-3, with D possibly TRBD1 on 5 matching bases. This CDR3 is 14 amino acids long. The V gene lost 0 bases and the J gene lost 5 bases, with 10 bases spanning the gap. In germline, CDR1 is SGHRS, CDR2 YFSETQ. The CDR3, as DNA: TGCGCCAGCAGCTTGGATGGGGCTGGAGATACGCAGTATTTT. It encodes CASSLDGAGDTQYF.

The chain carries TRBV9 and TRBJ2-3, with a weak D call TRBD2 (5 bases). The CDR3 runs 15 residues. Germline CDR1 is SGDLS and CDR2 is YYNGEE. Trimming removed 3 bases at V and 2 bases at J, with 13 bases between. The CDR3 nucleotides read TGTGCCAGCAGCGACTACAGCGGAATCACAGATACGCAGTATTTT. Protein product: CASSDYSGITDTQYF.

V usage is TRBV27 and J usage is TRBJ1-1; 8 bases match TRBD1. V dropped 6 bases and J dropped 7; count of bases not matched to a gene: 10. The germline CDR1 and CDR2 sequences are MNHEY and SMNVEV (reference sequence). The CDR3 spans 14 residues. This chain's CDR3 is CASRLQGEGGEAFF. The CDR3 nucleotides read TGTGCCAGCAGATTACAGGGGGAGGGGGGTGAAGCTTTCTTT.

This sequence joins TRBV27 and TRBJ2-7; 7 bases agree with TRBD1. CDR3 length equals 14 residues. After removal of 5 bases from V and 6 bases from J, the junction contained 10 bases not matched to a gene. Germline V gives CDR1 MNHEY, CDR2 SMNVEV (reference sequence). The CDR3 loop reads CASSRTGGFGEQYF. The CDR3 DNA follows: TGTGCCAGCAGTAGGACAGGCGGTTTCGGCGAGCAGTACTTC.

CDR3 in amino acids: CASSLSPGQGRPEQYF. The CDR3 DNA reads as TGTGCCAGCAGTTTATCCCCGGGACAGGGACGACCCGAGCAGTACTTC. The rearrangement joins TRBV27 to TRBJ2-7; TRBD1 aligns across 9 bases. The ends lost 0 bases at V and 6 bases at J; junction bases unmatched: 9. Germline V gene data show CDR1 as MNHEY and CDR2 as SMNVEV (reference sequence). This CDR3 region has 16 residues.

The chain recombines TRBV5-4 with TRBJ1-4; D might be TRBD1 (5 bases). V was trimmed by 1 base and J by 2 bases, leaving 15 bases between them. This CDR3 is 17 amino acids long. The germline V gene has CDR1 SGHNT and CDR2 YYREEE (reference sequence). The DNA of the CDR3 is TGTGCCAGCAGCTTGCGGGGGGTATATCATACTAATGAAAAACTGTTTTTT. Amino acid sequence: CASSLRGVYHTNEKLFF. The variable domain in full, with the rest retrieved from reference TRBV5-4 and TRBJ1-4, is ETGVTQSPTHLIKTRGQQVTLRCSSQSGHNTVSWYQQALGQGPQFIFQYYREEENGRGNFPPRFSGLQFPNYSSELNVNALELDDSALYLCASSLRGVYHTNEKLFFGSGTQLSVL.

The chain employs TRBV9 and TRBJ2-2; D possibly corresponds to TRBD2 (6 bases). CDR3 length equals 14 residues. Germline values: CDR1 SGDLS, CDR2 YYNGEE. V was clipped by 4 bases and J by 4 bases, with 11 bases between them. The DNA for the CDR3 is TGTGCCAGCAGCCCCGGGACTGTCACCGGGGAGCTGTTTTTT. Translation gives CASSPGTVTGELFF.

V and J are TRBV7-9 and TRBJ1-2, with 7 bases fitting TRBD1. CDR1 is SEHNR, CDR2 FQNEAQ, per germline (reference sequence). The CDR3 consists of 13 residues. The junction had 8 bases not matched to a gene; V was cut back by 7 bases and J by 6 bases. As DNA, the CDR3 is TGTGCCAGCACCCTTAACAGGGGTGATGGCTACACCTTC. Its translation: CASTLNRGDGYTF.

CDR3 protein: CASTLDSPQETQYF. In nucleotides, the CDR3 is TGTGCCAGCACCCTTGACAGCCCCCAAGAGACCCAGTACTTC. The chain recombines TRBV28 with TRBJ2-5, with D perhaps TRBD1 (5 bases). Trimming cost V 7 bases and J 1 base, with 13 bases left between them. Germline values: CDR1 MDHEN, CDR2 SYDVKM. The CDR3 covers 14 residues.

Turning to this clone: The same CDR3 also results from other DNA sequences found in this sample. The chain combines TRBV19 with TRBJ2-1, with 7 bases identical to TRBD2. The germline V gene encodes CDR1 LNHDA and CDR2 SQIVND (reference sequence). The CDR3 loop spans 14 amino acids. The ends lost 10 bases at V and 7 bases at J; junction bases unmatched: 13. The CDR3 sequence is CATSRRGIGNEQFF. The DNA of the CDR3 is TGTGCCACTTCGCGGCGGGGGATTGGAAATGAGCAGTTCTTC.

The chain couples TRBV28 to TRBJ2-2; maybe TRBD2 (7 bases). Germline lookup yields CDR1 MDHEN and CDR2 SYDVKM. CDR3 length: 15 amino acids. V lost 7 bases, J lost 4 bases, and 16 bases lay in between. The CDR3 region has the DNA TGTGCCAGCAAAGTGGGAGGGGGTACCACCGGGGAGCTGTTTTTT. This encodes CASKVGGGTTGELFF.

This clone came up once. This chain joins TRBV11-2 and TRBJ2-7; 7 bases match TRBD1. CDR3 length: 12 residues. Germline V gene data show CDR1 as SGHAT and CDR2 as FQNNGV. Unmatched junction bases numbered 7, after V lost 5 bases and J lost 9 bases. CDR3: CASSQQGTGQYF. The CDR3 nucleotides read TGTGCCAGCAGCCAACAGGGGACCGGGCAGTACTTC.

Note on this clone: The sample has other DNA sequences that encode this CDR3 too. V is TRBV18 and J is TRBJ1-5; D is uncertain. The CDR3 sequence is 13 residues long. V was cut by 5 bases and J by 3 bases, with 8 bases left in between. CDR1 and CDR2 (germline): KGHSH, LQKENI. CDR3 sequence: CASSGQDNQPQHF. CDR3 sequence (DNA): TGTGCCAGCTCAGGTCAGGACAATCAGCCCCAGCATTTT.

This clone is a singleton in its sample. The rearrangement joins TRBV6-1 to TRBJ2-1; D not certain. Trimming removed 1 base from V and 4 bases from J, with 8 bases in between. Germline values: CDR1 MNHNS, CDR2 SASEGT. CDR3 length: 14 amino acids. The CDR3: CASSEGGQYNEQFF. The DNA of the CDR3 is TGTGCCAGCAGTGAAGGGGGTCAGTACAATGAGCAGTTCTTC.